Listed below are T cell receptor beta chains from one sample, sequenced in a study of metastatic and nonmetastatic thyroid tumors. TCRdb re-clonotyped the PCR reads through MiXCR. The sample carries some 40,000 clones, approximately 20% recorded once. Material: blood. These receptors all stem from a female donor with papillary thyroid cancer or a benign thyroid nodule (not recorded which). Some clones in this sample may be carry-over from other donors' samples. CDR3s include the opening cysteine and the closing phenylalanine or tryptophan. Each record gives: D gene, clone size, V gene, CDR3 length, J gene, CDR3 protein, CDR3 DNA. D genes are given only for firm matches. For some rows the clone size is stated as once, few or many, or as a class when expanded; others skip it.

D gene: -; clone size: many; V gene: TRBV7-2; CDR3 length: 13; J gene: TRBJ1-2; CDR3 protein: CASSQGPRYGYTF; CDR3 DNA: TGTGCCAGCAGCCAAGGACCTCGCTATGGCTACACCTTC
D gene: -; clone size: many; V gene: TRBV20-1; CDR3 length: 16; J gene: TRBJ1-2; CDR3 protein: CSARDMAKGVTYGYTF; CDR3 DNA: TGCAGTGCTAGAGATATGGCGAAGGGGGTAACCTATGGCTACACCTTC
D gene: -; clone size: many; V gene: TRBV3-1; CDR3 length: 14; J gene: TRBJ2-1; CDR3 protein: CASSQKAGTNEQFF; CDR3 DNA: TGTGCCAGCAGCCAAAAGGCAGGGACCAATGAGCAGTTCTTC
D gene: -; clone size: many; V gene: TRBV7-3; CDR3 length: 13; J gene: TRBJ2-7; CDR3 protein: CASSLTWGNEQYF; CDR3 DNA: TGTGCCAGCAGCTTAACCTGGGGCAACGAGCAGTACTTC
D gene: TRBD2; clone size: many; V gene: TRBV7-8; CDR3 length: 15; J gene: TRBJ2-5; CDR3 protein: CASSSLAGQQETQYF; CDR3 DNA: TGTGCCAGCAGCTCACTAGCGGGACAACAAGAGACCCAGTACTTC
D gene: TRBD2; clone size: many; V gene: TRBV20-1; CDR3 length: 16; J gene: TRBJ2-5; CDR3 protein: CSAREPRLAGGGTQYF; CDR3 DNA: TGCAGTGCTAGAGAACCCCGACTAGCGGGAGGGGGGACCCAGTACTTC
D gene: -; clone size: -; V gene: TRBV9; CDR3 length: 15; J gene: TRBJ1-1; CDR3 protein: CASSVGQGFDTEAFF; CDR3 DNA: TGTGCCAGCAGCGTAGGCCAGGGGTTCGACACTGAAGCTTTCTTT
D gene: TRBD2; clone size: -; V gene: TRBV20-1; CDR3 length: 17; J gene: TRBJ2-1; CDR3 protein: CSAISSGRAGSYNEQFF; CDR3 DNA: TGCAGTGCTATCTCTAGCGGGAGGGCAGGCTCCTACAATGAGCAGTTCTTC
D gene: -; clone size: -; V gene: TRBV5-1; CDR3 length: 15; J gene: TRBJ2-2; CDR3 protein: CASSLLLVSTGELFF; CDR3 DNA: TGCGCCAGCAGCTTGCTTCTAGTGAGTACCGGGGAGCTGTTTTTT
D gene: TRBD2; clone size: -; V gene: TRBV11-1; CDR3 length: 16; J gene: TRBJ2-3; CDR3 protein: CASSKGLAWPSDTKYF; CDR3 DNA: TGTGCCAGCAGTAAGGGACTAGCGTGGCCCTCAGATACGAAGTATTTT
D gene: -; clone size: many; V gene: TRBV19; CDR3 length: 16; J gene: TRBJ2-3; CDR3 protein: CASAQFREPPGDTQYF; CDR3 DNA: TGTGCCAGCGCCCAATTTCGGGAACCTCCAGGGGATACGCAGTATTTT
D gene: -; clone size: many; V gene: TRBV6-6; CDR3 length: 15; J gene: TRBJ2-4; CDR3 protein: CASSYGGSWQNIQYF; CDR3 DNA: TGTGCCAGCAGTTACGGTGGATCTTGGCAAAACATTCAGTACTTC
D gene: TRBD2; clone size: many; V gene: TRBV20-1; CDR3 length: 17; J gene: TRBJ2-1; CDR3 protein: CSVLRTSDMSSYNEQFF; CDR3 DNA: TGCAGCGTCCTAAGGACTAGCGATATGAGCTCCTACAATGAGCAGTTCTTC
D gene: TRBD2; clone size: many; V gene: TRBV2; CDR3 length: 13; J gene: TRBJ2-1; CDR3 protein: CATGGAWRNEQFF; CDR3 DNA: TGTGCCACGGGGGGGGCCTGGAGAAATGAGCAGTTCTTC
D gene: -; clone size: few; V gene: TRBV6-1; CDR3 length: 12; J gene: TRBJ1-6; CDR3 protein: CASWTRNSPLHF; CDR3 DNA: TGTGCCAGCTGGACAAGGAATTCACCCCTCCACTTT
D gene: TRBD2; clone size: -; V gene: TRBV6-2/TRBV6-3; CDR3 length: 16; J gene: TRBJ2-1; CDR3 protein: CASRLGLAGGYNEQFF; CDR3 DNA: TGTGCCAGCAGGCTGGGACTAGCTGGAGGGTACAATGAGCAGTTCTTC
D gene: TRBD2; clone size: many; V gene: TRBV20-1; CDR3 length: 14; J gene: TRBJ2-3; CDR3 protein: CSALENSSGSRQYF; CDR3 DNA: TGCAGTGCCCTAGAGAACAGTAGCGGGAGTAGGCAGTATTTT
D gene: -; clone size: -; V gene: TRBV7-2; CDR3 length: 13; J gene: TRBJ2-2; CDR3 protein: CASSYGMAVELFF; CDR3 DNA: TGTGCCAGCAGCTATGGAATGGCCGTTGAGCTGTTTTTT
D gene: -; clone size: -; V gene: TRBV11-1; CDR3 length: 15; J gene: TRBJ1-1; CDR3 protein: CASSLVGLGTTEAFF; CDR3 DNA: TGTGCCAGCAGCTTAGTGGGGTTGGGGACCACTGAAGCTTTCTTT
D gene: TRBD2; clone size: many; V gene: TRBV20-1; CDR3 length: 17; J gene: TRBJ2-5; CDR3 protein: CSAIQPVAGGGQETQYF; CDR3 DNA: TGCAGTGCTATCCAACCCGTAGCGGGAGGAGGCCAAGAGACCCAGTACTTC
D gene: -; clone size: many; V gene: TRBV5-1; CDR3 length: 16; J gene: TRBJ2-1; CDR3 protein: CASSLAGLHSYNEQFF; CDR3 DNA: TGCGCCAGCAGCCTGGCGGGACTCCACTCCTACAATGAGCAGTTCTTC
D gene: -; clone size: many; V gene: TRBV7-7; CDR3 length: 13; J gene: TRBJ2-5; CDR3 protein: CASSLIMGETQYF; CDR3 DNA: TGTGCTAGCAGCTTGATTATGGGAGAGACCCAGTACTTC
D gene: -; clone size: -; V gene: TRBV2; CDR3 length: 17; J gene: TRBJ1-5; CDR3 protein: CASSDGIYGYSNQPQHF; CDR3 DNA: TGTGCCAGCAGTGACGGGATCTATGGCTATAGCAATCAGCCCCAGCATTTT